The source of this TCR beta chain is a study of cytomegalovirus exposure and HLA in healthy donors. Looking at the study overall: There were 350 to 450 genotyped donors. Of these, roughly 80% fell in the genetic ancestry cluster associated with self-reported Caucasian donors. Study outcomes and limitations: Some segments of the V type, notably TRBV6-2 and TRBV6-3, were excluded as indistinguishable.

PCR used 60 Vbeta primers and 13 Jbeta primers. This table comes from immunoSEQ multiplex PCR, and its TCRdb copy is limited to in-frame clones, with some not included. The sample lists 90,000 to 120,000 clones; around 62% were seen once. V lost 3 bases, J lost 4 bases, and 9 bases stayed unmatched. Germline values: CDR1 SGDLS, CDR2 YYNGEE. The CDR3 has 15 residues. This clone came up a few times. Its specificity is not known. Sequencing was carried out using PBMCs. The source of this sequence is a man aged 30 to 45 in good health and CMV-seropositive. The V call is TRBV9, the J call TRBJ1-2; TRBD1 matches 7 bases. The DNA for the CDR3 is TGTGCCAGCAGCGGTTATAATGACAGGGCCTATGGCTACACCTTC. Amino acid sequence: CASSGYNDRAYGYTF.